The rows below give T cell receptor beta chains drawn from one sample of a study of T-cell reconstitution after alpha-beta-depleted transplantation in children. TCRdb independently ran MiXCR on the PCR reads; one entry per CDR3 protein. The sample carries approximately 500,000 distinct CDR3 sequences, more than 9% recorded once. Material: PBMCs, obtained before TCRalphabeta/CD19-depleted stem cell transplant. Every receptor here comes from a child under 10 years old with inherited bone marrow failure, due to receive a stem cell transplant. Each CDR3 is given with its conserved first and last residue. A D gene is named only where the DNA matches it firmly. Clone size is not always given. Where it is, it says once, few, many or a class for expanded clones.

V,J,size,D,DNA,CDR3
TRBV19,TRBJ2-1,few,-,TGTGCCAGTAGTATAGGACAAATATCCTACAATGAGCAGTTCTTC,CASSIGQISYNEQFF
TRBV6-1,TRBJ2-3,few,TRBD2,TGTGCCAGCAGGAATATAGCGGGATTTGGCGTCGGGTCAGATACGCAGTATTTT,CASRNIAGFGVGSDTQYF
TRBV5-6,TRBJ1-1,few,-,TGTGCCAGCAGCTTGCTGCAGTTAGAAGCTTTCTTT,CASSLLQLEAFF
TRBV9,TRBJ2-7,-,-,TGTGCCAGCAGCGTAGCTTGGGGTACCTCCTACGAGCAGTACTTC,CASSVAWGTSYEQYF
TRBV20-1,TRBJ2-3,many,TRBD2,TGCAGTGCTGCCCTTCTAGCGGGAGATGTAGATACGCAGTATTTT,CSAALLAGDVDTQYF
TRBV12-3/TRBV12-4,TRBJ2-1,-,TRBD2,TGTGCCAGCAGTTTCGCGGGAGGAGCCGATGAGCAGTTCTTC,CASSFAGGADEQFF
TRBV4-1,TRBJ1-4,-,-,TGCGCCAGCAGCCCCCGAGGGGAACCTAATGAAAAACTGTTTTTT,CASSPRGEPNEKLFF
TRBV15,TRBJ2-7,many,-,TGTGCCACCAGCAGAGATCTTGGCAGCTTCTACGAGCAGTACTTC,CATSRDLGSFYEQYF
TRBV11-3,TRBJ2-5,-,TRBD1,TGTGCCAGCAGCTCTCCAGGGGGCGCGGGATTGGTACAAGGGTGGGAGACCCAGTACTTC,CASSSPGGAGLVQGWETQYF
TRBV20-1,TRBJ2-7,-,TRBD1,TGCAGTGCTAGGGGACAGGGGGGGGGGCAGTACTTC,CSARGQGGGQYF
TRBV6-5,TRBJ1-5,many,-,TGTGCCAGCAGTTACTTTCAGGGGAGGTTCGATCAGCCCCAGCATTTT,CASSYFQGRFDQPQHF
TRBV2,TRBJ2-2,many,-,TGTGCCAGCAGTGAGGTGTACGACGGGGAGCTGTTTTTT,CASSEVYDGELFF
TRBV27,TRBJ1-1,-,-,TGTGCCAGCACTAAGATCGGCGGAGCCACTGAAGCTTTCTTT,CASTKIGGATEAFF
TRBV5-1,TRBJ2-7,-,-,TGCGCCAGCAGCTTGAGTGACACCTACGAGCAGTACTTC,CASSLSDTYEQYF
TRBV12-3/TRBV12-4,TRBJ2-2,many,-,TGTGCCAGCAGGGCAGTAGCCCCCACCGGGGAGCTGTTTTTT,CASRAVAPTGELFF
TRBV10-2,TRBJ2-2,many,-,TGCGCCAGCAGTGGCTTCACCGGGGAGCTGTTTTTT,CASSGFTGELFF